This T cell receptor beta chain was identified during a study of early T cells in non-severe SARS-CoV-2 infection. TCRdb ran MiXCR on the 5' RACE reads and lists one entry per CDR3 protein. The table lists about 64,000 distinct CDR3 sequences, around 13% of them singletons, with around 4.3% in the top ten. Germline V lookup: CDR1 SGHTA, CDR2 FQGNSA. V shed 3 bases, J shed 0 bases, and the junction held 12 bases outside the gene matches. The CDR3 covers 20 residues. The table lists this clonotype with a few counts. This sequence joins TRBV7-2 and TRBJ2-1; 12 bases match TRBD2. The sequenced material came from whole blood. The TCR originated in an adult who was a healthcare worker with PCR-confirmed SARS-CoV-2 infection or an uninfected control (not recorded which). The CDR3 spells CASSFSLLAGGMSSYNEQFF. In DNA form, the CDR3 reads TGTGCCAGCAGCTTCTCGCTACTAGCGGGGGGAATGAGCTCCTACAATGAGCAGTTCTTC.